These 4 T cell receptor beta chains were all obtained from the same sample, sequenced in a study of blood T cell repertoires in COVID-19. TCRdb's copy holds only in-frame clones and misses some; the assay was immunoSEQ multiplex PCR. The table lists approximately 440,000 clones, around 90% of them singletons, with 0.6% to 0.7% in the top ten. The sequenced sample consisted of PBMCs or T cells enriched from blood (not recorded which). The origin of the receptors is a man aged 18 to 35 who had recovered from COVID-19.

The chain joins TRBV7-8 to TRBJ1-3; no clear D. CDR3 length equals 13 residues. Germline assignment: CDR1 SGHVS and CDR2 FQNEAQ. Trimming stripped 0 bases from V and 6 bases from J, with 6 bases between. CDR3 in DNA: TGTGCCAGCAGCTTAGCCGGAGTAAACACCATATATTTT. It encodes CASSLAGVNTIYF. The variable domain in full, completed from reference TRBV7-8 and TRBJ1-3, reads GAGVSQSPRYKVAKRGQDVALRCDPISGHVSLFWYQQALGQGPEFLTYFQNEAQLDKSGLPSDRFFAERPEGSVSTLKIQRTQQEDSAVYLCASSLAGVNTIYFGEGSWLTVV.

The chain carries TRBV3-1 (or the pseudogene TRBV3-2) and TRBJ1-1; D is unclear. There are 16 residues in the CDR3. Trimming left V 8 bases short and J 4 bases short, with 23 bases between. From germline, CDR1 is LGHDT and CDR2 YNNKEL (reference sequence). DNA of the CDR3: TGTGCCAGCTCCTTCAAATCTCCAGAGGCCCCCACTGAAGCTTTCTTT. It codes for CASSFKSPEAPTEAFF.

The sample holds a few counts of this clone. The rearrangement links TRBV29-1 to TRBJ2-1; TRBD2 aligns across 11 bases. Trimming cost V 7 bases and J 5 bases; bases outside gene matches: 7. Germline V gene lookup returns CDR1 SQVTM and CDR2 ANQGSEA. The CDR3 totals 14 residues. As DNA, the CDR3 is TGCAGCGCTGCCGGGACTAGCGGAAACAATGAGCAGTTCTTC. Encoded protein: CSAAGTSGNNEQFF.

The CDR3 loop reads CASSPGLAGGEQFF. DNA for the CDR3: TGTGCCAGCTCACCAGGACTAGCGGGAGGTGAGCAGTTCTTC. V gene TRBV18 combines with J gene TRBJ2-1; 14 bases align to TRBD2. J was trimmed by 9 bases and V by 2 bases; bases with no gene match: 0. Germline-derived CDR1 and CDR2 are KGHSH and LQKENI. This CDR3 comprises 14 residues.